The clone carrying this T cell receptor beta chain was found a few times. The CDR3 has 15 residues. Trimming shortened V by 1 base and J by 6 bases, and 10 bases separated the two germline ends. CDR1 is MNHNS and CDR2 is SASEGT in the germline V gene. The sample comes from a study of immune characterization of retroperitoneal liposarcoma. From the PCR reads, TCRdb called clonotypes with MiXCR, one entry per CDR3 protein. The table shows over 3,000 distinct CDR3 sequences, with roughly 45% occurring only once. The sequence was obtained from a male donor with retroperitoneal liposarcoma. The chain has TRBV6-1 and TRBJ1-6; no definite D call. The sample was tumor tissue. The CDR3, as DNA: TGTGCCAGCAGTGAAGGGAGGGTTGGTAATTCACCCCTCCACTTT. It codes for CASSEGRVGNSPLHF.